This entry concerns a single T cell receptor beta chain. Its cognate antigen is unknown. This specimen comes from a study of CD8 T cells in ankylosing spondylitis. Study results and caveats: Roughly eight highly homologous variants made up a TCR beta motif that seemed to typify ankylosing spondylitis blood.

One entry per CDR3 protein results from TCRdb running MiXCR on the 5' RACE reads. The sample yields under 250,000 distinct CDR3 sequences, 32% seen once. This clonotype was obtained from a male donor with ankylosing spondylitis or in good health (not recorded which). Sequencing was carried out using blood, either unsorted or a sorted T cell fraction (not recorded which).

DNA for the CDR3: TGCGCCAGCAGCTTGACCGGACCGCTACCTACGAACATTCAGTACTTC. Its protein product is CASSLTGPLPTNIQYF. The rearrangement joins TRBV5-1 to TRBJ2-4; D call uncertain. V was cut by 1 base and J by 7 bases, with 18 bases left in between. Germline V gene data show CDR1 as SGHRS and CDR2 as YFSETQ. The CDR3 runs to 16 residues.